The present T cell receptor (beta chain) was sequenced within a study of T cells after yellow fever vaccination. CDR3 length equals 15 residues. Looked up from germline, CDR1 is MNHEY and CDR2 is SVGAGI. With 5 bases removed from V and 0 bases from J, the gap between germline ends came to 11 bases. General study points: Abundant bulk-derived clonotypes could contaminate FACS-sorted repertoires. Most clones from primary vaccination were detected again post-booster (just over 95% CD4, 88% CD8). Overlap between CD4 and CD8 compartments was detected for a small share of clonotypes.

This clonotype was observed a few times. What it binds is unknown. Universal primer sites and UMIs were introduced during 5'RACE template-switching synthesis of TCR cDNA. In TCRdb, the 5' RACE reads were re-called with MiXCR into one record per CDR3 protein. The sample carries approximately 330,000 distinct CDR3 sequences, around 13% recorded once. This sequence originates from a man younger than 35 who received the YFV17D yellow fever vaccine. The sample consisted of CD4+ T cells sorted from PBMCs, taken 15 days after the yellow fever booster vaccination. V usage is TRBV6-5 and J usage is TRBJ1-5; a weak D match, TRBD1 (5 bases). The CDR3: CASSTYRSSNQPQHF. The CDR3 region has the DNA TGTGCCAGCAGTACTTACAGGAGTAGCAATCAGCCCCAGCATTTT.